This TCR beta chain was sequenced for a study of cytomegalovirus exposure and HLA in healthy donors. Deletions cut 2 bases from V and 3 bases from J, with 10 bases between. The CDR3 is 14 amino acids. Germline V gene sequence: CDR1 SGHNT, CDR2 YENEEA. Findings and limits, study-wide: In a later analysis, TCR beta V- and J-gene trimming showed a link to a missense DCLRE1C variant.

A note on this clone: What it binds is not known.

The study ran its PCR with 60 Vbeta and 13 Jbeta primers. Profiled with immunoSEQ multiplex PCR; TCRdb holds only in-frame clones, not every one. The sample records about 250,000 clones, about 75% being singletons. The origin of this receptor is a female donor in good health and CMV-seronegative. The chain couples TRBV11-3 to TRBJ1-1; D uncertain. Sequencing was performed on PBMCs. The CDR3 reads CASSLWVQDTEAFF. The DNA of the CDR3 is TGTGCCAGCAGCTTATGGGTGCAGGACACTGAAGCTTTCTTT.